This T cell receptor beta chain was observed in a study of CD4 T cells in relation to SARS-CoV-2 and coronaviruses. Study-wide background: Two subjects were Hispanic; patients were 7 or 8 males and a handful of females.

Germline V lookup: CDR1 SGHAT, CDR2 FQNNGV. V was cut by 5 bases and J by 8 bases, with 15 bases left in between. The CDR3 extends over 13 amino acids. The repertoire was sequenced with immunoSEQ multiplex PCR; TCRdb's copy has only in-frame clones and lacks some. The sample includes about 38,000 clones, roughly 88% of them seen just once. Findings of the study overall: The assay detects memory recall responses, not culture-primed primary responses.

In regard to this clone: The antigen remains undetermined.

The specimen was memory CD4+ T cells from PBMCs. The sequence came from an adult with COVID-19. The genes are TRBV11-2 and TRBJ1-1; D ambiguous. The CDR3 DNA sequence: TGTGCCAGCAGCGTGGACGGTTTAACAGAAGCTTTCTTT. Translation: CASSVDGLTEAFF.